The following is a TCR beta chain sequence with its context. This sample is drawn from a study of control samples from healthy donors and cancer patients. The protocol was immunoSEQ multiplex PCR, while the TCRdb copy is restricted to in-frame clones and leaves out a portion. The sample records about 120,000 clones, roughly 90% being singletons. The CDR3 has 15 amino acids. Trimming took off 5 bases at V and 6 bases at J, with 19 bases between the two ends. The sequence derives from a man in his fifties or sixties in good health. Sequenced sample: blood. The chain recombines TRBV23-1 with TRBJ1-2, with D unresolved. TRBV23-1 is filed as an ORF, its function uncertain. The CDR3: CASSGGPLLRNGYTF. CDR3 DNA: TGCGCCAGCAGTGGCGGTCCCTTACTGCGTAATGGCTACACCTTC.